The clone carrying this TCR beta chain was counted between two and nine times. J lost 0 bases, V lost 4 bases, and 11 bases had no gene match. Germline V lookup: CDR1 SGHKS, CDR2 YYEKEE (reference sequence). This CDR3 comprises 17 residues. The sample is drawn from a study of T-cell memory formation after mild COVID-19. Via MiXCR, TCRdb re-called the 5' RACE reads, giving one row per CDR3 protein. The data show 470,000 or so distinct CDR3 sequences, with about 20% seen just once and approximately 13% held by the top ten. The receptor's source is an adult woman who had mild COVID-19 (a few samples of this study predate the infection). Cell type and time point are not known. J is TRBJ2-7 and V is TRBV5-5, with 9 bases aligning to TRBD1. Sequencing used PBMCs or a T cell subset sorted from them (not recorded which). In nucleotides, the CDR3 is TGTGCCAGCAGCCATATTGGACAGGGGCCTAGCTCCTACGAGCAGTACTTC. It codes for CASSHIGQGPSSYEQYF.